What follows describes a single TCR beta chain. The germline V gene encodes CDR1 SGHRS and CDR2 YFSETQ. This CDR3 is built from 16 residues. V was clipped by 4 bases and J by 1 base; unmatched bases: 6. TCRdb's table, derived via immunoSEQ multiplex PCR, lists solely in-frame clones and lacks some. The sample consists of around 140,000 clones, around 86% of them appearing once. This specimen comes from a study of T cell responses to AZD1222 COVID-19 vaccine. This rearrangement joins TRBV5-1 to TRBJ2-5, with 11 bases identical to TRBD2. The sequence was collected from an adult in good health. This specimen was peripheral blood, taken on day 0 of AZD1222 vaccination. The DNA for the CDR3 is TGCGCCAGCAGCATCGGGACTAGCGGCCGCCAAGAGACCCAGTACTTC. Amino acids: CASSIGTSGRQETQYF.